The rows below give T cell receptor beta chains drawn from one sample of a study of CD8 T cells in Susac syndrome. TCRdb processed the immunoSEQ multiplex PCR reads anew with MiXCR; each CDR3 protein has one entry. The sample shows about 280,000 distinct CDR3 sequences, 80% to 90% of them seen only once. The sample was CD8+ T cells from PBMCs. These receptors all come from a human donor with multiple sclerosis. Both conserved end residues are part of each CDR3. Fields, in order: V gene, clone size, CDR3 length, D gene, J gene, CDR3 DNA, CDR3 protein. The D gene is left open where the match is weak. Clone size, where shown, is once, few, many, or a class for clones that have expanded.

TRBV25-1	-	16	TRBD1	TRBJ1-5	TGTGCCAGCAGTGCCCTTGGACAGGCCGGCAATCAGCCCCAGCATTTT	CASSALGQAGNQPQHF
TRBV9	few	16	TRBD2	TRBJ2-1	TGTGCCAGCAGCGTGGAGGGGACTAGCGGGATCAATGAGCAGTTCTTC	CASSVEGTSGINEQFF
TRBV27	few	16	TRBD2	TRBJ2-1	TGTGCCAGCAGTTTTAGCGGGAGGACCAATTTCAATGAGCAGTTCTTC	CASSFSGRTNFNEQFF
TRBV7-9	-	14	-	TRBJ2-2	TGTGCCAGCAGCAGCCCGTCAAGGGCCGGGGAGCTGTTTTTT	CASSSPSRAGELFF
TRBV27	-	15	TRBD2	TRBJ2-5	TGTGCCAGCAGTTTAGCGGGAGTACACCAAGAGACCCAGTACTTC	CASSLAGVHQETQYF
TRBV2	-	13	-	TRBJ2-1	TGTGCCAGCCCTAGAGACCGTTACAATGAGCAGTTCTTC	CASPRDRYNEQFF
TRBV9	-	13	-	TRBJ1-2	TGTGCCAGCAGTGTCGGTGAAGGGGATGGCTACACCTTC	CASSVGEGDGYTF
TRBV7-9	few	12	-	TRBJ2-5	TGTGCCAGCAGCGACCGGGGGGAGACCCAGTACTTC	CASSDRGETQYF
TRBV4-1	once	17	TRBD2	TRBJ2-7	TGCGCCAGCAGCCCTCGGACTAGCGGGAGTGACGCCTACGAGCAGTACTTC	CASSPRTSGSDAYEQYF
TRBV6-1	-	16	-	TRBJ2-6	TGTGCCAGCGCCTCGGGCCCAGGGGTCGGGGCCAACGTCCTGACTTTC	CASASGPGVGANVLTF
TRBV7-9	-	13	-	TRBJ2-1	TGTGCCAGCAGCCCCTGGGAGTTCAATGAGCAGTTCTTC	CASSPWEFNEQFF
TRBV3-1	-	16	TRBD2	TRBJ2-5	TGTGCCAGCAGCCCTGGACTAGCGGGAGCCCCAGAGACCCAGTACTTC	CASSPGLAGAPETQYF
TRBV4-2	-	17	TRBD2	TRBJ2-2	TGTGCCAGCAGCCAAGGGGGGGGAAAAGAGAACACCGGGGAGCTGTTTTTT	CASSQGGGKENTGELFF